These T cell receptor beta chains were read from a single sample in a study of CD8+CD57+ T cells in acquired aplastic anemia. Via MiXCR, TCRdb re-called the reads, giving one row per CDR3 protein. This table holds more than 150,000 distinct CDR3 sequences, roughly half found once. The source material was sorted CD4+, CD8+, or CD8+CD57+ T cells (not recorded which) from PBMCs. The receptors stem from a human donor with aplastic anemia. Both conserved end residues are part of each CDR3. The D gene is left open where the match is weak. Expanded clones are given a class, and other clones once, few, many or no size at all.

CDR3 length: 19; V gene: TRBV2; clone size: few; J gene: TRBJ1-2; D gene: TRBD1; CDR3 protein: CASRTVSDFRDRGRYGYTF; CDR3 DNA: TGTGCCAGCAGGACAGTCTCTGACTTCAGGGACAGGGGGCGATATGGCTACACCTTC
CDR3 length: 16; V gene: TRBV10-3; clone size: many; J gene: TRBJ2-7; D gene: .; CDR3 protein: CAISESGMGRTAEQYF; CDR3 DNA: TGTGCCATCAGTGAGTCGGGGATGGGACGGACAGCCGAGCAGTACTTC
CDR3 length: 16; V gene: TRBV5-1; clone size: many; J gene: TRBJ2-1; D gene: .; CDR3 protein: CASRSGAAPSYNEQFF; CDR3 DNA: TGCGCCAGCAGAAGTGGAGCGGCCCCGTCCTACAATGAGCAGTTCTTC
CDR3 length: 13; V gene: TRBV20-1; clone size: .; J gene: TRBJ2-2; D gene: .; CDR3 protein: CSARETLNGELFF; CDR3 DNA: TGCAGTGCTAGAGAAACCCTGAACGGGGAGCTGTTTTTT
CDR3 length: 21; V gene: TRBV20-1; clone size: many; J gene: TRBJ1-6; D gene: TRBD1; CDR3 protein: CSARALRANRQGFSYNSPLHF; CDR3 DNA: TGCAGTGCTAGAGCCCTCCGAGCCAATAGACAGGGATTCTCCTATAATTCACCCCTCCACTTT
CDR3 length: 12; V gene: TRBV7-9; clone size: .; J gene: TRBJ2-7; D gene: .; CDR3 protein: CASSRNGWEQYF; CDR3 DNA: TGTGCCAGCAGCAGAAATGGGTGGGAGCAGTACTTC
CDR3 length: 15; V gene: TRBV24-1; clone size: few; J gene: TRBJ1-2; D gene: TRBD1; CDR3 protein: CATSEQGGENYGYTF; CDR3 DNA: TGTGCCACCAGTGAGCAAGGGGGCGAGAACTATGGCTACACCTTC
CDR3 length: 14; V gene: TRBV3-1; clone size: few; J gene: TRBJ2-7; D gene: .; CDR3 protein: CASSQLVSDYEQYF; CDR3 DNA: TGTGCCAGCAGCCAGTTGGTGTCCGACTACGAGCAGTACTTC
CDR3 length: 16; V gene: TRBV12-3/TRBV12-4; clone size: many; J gene: TRBJ2-2; D gene: TRBD2; CDR3 protein: CASSLFSGSNTGELFF; CDR3 DNA: TGTGCCAGCAGTCTCTTTAGCGGGAGTAACACCGGGGAGCTGTTTTTT
CDR3 length: 14; V gene: TRBV24-1; clone size: .; J gene: TRBJ2-3; D gene: TRBD2; CDR3 protein: CATSDAAGADTQYF; CDR3 DNA: TGTGCCACCAGTGACGCCGCGGGGGCAGATACGCAGTATTTT
CDR3 length: 15; V gene: TRBV15; clone size: many; J gene: TRBJ1-6; D gene: TRBD1; CDR3 protein: CATSREGTGNSPLHF; CDR3 DNA: TGTGCCACCAGCAGAGAAGGGACAGGGAATTCACCCCTCCACTTT
CDR3 length: 13; V gene: TRBV7-3; clone size: .; J gene: TRBJ1-1; D gene: .; CDR3 protein: CASRRTENTEAFF; CDR3 DNA: TGTGCCAGCAGACGGACGGAGAACACTGAAGCTTTCTTT
CDR3 length: 14; V gene: TRBV5-1; clone size: .; J gene: TRBJ2-7; D gene: .; CDR3 protein: CASSLEGPGYEQYF; CDR3 DNA: TGCGCCAGCAGCCTGGAGGGTCCTGGGTACGAGCAGTACTTC
CDR3 length: 14; V gene: TRBV20-1; clone size: many; J gene: TRBJ1-2; D gene: .; CDR3 protein: CSALLRDFLYGYTF; CDR3 DNA: TGCAGTGCCTTACTCCGGGACTTTTTATATGGCTACACCTTC
CDR3 length: 13; V gene: TRBV5-8; clone size: .; J gene: TRBJ2-7; D gene: .; CDR3 protein: CASSSQGWYEQYF; CDR3 DNA: TGTGCCAGCAGCTCACAGGGTTGGTACGAGCAGTACTTC
CDR3 length: 14; V gene: TRBV6-1; clone size: many; J gene: TRBJ1-2; D gene: .; CDR3 protein: CASTSWAGDYGYTF; CDR3 DNA: TGTGCCAGCACCTCGTGGGCAGGGGACTATGGCTACACCTTC
CDR3 length: 15; V gene: TRBV6-2/TRBV6-3; clone size: .; J gene: TRBJ1-1; D gene: .; CDR3 protein: CASTQWGGMNTEAFF; CDR3 DNA: TGTGCCAGCACTCAGTGGGGCGGTATGAACACTGAAGCTTTCTTT
CDR3 length: 16; V gene: TRBV25-1; clone size: .; J gene: TRBJ2-7; D gene: TRBD2; CDR3 protein: CASSAPGLAGSYEQYF; CDR3 DNA: TGTGCCAGCAGCGCGCCGGGACTAGCGGGAAGCTACGAGCAGTACTTC
CDR3 length: 14; V gene: TRBV5-1; clone size: .; J gene: TRBJ2-1; D gene: .; CDR3 protein: CASSLGHGRNEQFF; CDR3 DNA: TGCGCCAGCAGCTTGGGCCACGGTCGCAATGAGCAGTTCTTC
CDR3 length: 14; V gene: TRBV2; clone size: .; J gene: TRBJ2-3; D gene: .; CDR3 protein: CASNSGGSTDTQYF; CDR3 DNA: TGTGCCAGCAACAGTGGCGGGAGCACAGATACGCAGTATTTT
CDR3 length: 14; V gene: TRBV5-4; clone size: many; J gene: TRBJ1-1; D gene: .; CDR3 protein: CASSWGNRAAEAFF; CDR3 DNA: TGTGCCAGCAGCTGGGGAAACAGGGCCGCTGAAGCTTTCTTT
CDR3 length: 18; V gene: TRBV4-1; clone size: many; J gene: TRBJ1-6; D gene: .; CDR3 protein: CASSQGRVPGWYNSPLHF; CDR3 DNA: TGCGCCAGCAGCCAAGGTCGGGTCCCAGGGTGGTATAATTCACCCCTCCACTTT
CDR3 length: 15; V gene: TRBV7-2; clone size: once; J gene: TRBJ2-2; D gene: .; CDR3 protein: CASSLTGFGTGELFF; CDR3 DNA: TGTGCCAGCAGCTTAACGGGTTTCGGCACCGGGGAGCTGTTTTTT
CDR3 length: 14; V gene: TRBV19; clone size: .; J gene: TRBJ1-5; D gene: .; CDR3 protein: CASSANRVNQPQHF; CDR3 DNA: TGTGCCAGTAGTGCCAACAGGGTCAATCAGCCCCAGCATTTT
CDR3 length: 15; V gene: TRBV12-3/TRBV12-4; clone size: once; J gene: TRBJ2-5; D gene: .; CDR3 protein: CASSFPGPKQETQYF; CDR3 DNA: TGTGCCAGCAGTTTCCCCGGACCTAAACAAGAGACCCAGTACTTC
CDR3 length: 13; V gene: TRBV11-2; clone size: many; J gene: TRBJ2-1; D gene: .; CDR3 protein: CASSLDWRPEQFF; CDR3 DNA: TGTGCCAGCAGCTTAGATTGGCGTCCTGAGCAGTTCTTC
CDR3 length: 15; V gene: TRBV9; clone size: many; J gene: TRBJ1-6; D gene: .; CDR3 protein: CASSVEGAENSPLHF; CDR3 DNA: TGTGCCAGCAGCGTAGAAGGGGCGGAGAATTCACCCCTCCACTTT
CDR3 length: 14; V gene: TRBV20-1; clone size: .; J gene: TRBJ2-1; D gene: .; CDR3 protein: CSARPGSKYNEQFF; CDR3 DNA: TGCAGTGCTAGGCCGGGCTCCAAATACAATGAGCAGTTCTTC
CDR3 length: 11; V gene: TRBV2; clone size: few; J gene: TRBJ2-7; D gene: .; CDR3 protein: CASSGGREQYF; CDR3 DNA: TGTGCCAGCAGTGGGGGCCGCGAGCAGTACTTC
CDR3 length: 14; V gene: TRBV6-4; clone size: .; J gene: TRBJ2-2; D gene: .; CDR3 protein: CASSARTDTGELFF; CDR3 DNA: TGTGCCAGCAGTGCTCGGACAGACACCGGGGAGCTGTTTTTT
CDR3 length: 12; V gene: TRBV4-2; clone size: .; J gene: TRBJ1-2; D gene: .; CDR3 protein: CASSQDSYGCIF; CDR3 DNA: TGTGCCAGCAGCCAAGATAGTTACGGCTGCATCTTC
CDR3 length: 17; V gene: TRBV6-1; clone size: .; J gene: TRBJ2-2; D gene: TRBD1; CDR3 protein: CASSLEPSRGLAGELFF; CDR3 DNA: TGTGCCAGCAGCTTAGAGCCCTCCAGGGGGCTGGCCGGGGAGCTGTTTTTT
CDR3 length: 13; V gene: TRBV20-1; clone size: .; J gene: TRBJ1-6; D gene: .; CDR3 protein: CSASRGLQSPLHF; CDR3 DNA: TGCAGTGCTAGTCGGGGTCTGCAGTCACCCCTCCACTTT
CDR3 length: 17; V gene: TRBV2; clone size: many; J gene: TRBJ1-5; D gene: .; CDR3 protein: CASSERRDRISNQPQHF; CDR3 DNA: TGTGCCAGCAGTGAAAGGCGGGATCGGATTAGCAATCAGCCCCAGCATTTT
CDR3 length: 15; V gene: TRBV9; clone size: many; J gene: TRBJ2-3; D gene: TRBD2; CDR3 protein: CASSVSGTSTDTQYF; CDR3 DNA: TGTGCCAGCAGCGTTAGCGGGACTAGCACAGATACGCAGTATTTT
CDR3 length: 14; V gene: TRBV5-1; clone size: many; J gene: TRBJ1-1; D gene: TRBD1; CDR3 protein: CASSNQAGGTEAFF; CDR3 DNA: TGCGCCAGCAGCAATCAGGCAGGGGGCACTGAAGCTTTCTTT
CDR3 length: 11; V gene: TRBV7-9; clone size: few; J gene: TRBJ2-7; D gene: .; CDR3 protein: CASSITYEQYF; CDR3 DNA: TGTGCCAGCAGCATAACCTACGAGCAGTACTTC
CDR3 length: 15; V gene: TRBV5-1; clone size: .; J gene: TRBJ2-7; D gene: TRBD1; CDR3 protein: CASSLRQGAPDEQYF; CDR3 DNA: TGCGCCAGCAGCTTAAGACAGGGGGCTCCAGATGAGCAGTACTTC
CDR3 length: 13; V gene: TRBV20-1; clone size: .; J gene: TRBJ1-5; D gene: .; CDR3 protein: CSARATSGAYEHF; CDR3 DNA: TGCAGTGCTAGAGCGACTAGCGGAGCCTACGAGCATTTT
CDR3 length: 16; V gene: TRBV7-8; clone size: .; J gene: TRBJ2-5; D gene: .; CDR3 protein: CASSGGVGAFQETQYF; CDR3 DNA: TGTGCCAGCAGCGGCGGCGTGGGGGCCTTCCAAGAGACCCAGTACTTC
CDR3 length: 18; V gene: TRBV10-2; clone size: .; J gene: TRBJ2-3; D gene: TRBD2; CDR3 protein: CASRGRRAAGGRTDTHYF; CDR3 DNA: TGCGCCAGCAGGGGACGACGGGCGGCGGGGGGCCGCACAGATACGCACTATTTT
CDR3 length: 16; V gene: TRBV20-1; clone size: .; J gene: TRBJ2-5; D gene: TRBD2; CDR3 protein: CSATSGRARDQETQYF; CDR3 DNA: TGCAGTGCTACTAGCGGGAGGGCCCGGGATCAAGAGACCCAGTACTTC